This T cell receptor (beta chain) appears in the sequencing data of a study of post-analysis software for immune sequencing data. Overall study context: The study covered relapsing-remitting, secondary progressive and progressive-relapsing courses of multiple sclerosis.

Worth noting for this clonotype: What it binds is unknown.

Findings of the study overall: Relative to controls, patients with multiple sclerosis showed significantly lower normalized Chao1 diversity. Same-batch samples co-clustered strongly by F measure. In patients, about five TRBV segments were more frequent than in controls, with TRBV5-6, TRBV5-1 and TRBV20-1 among them.

This CDR3 spans 14 amino acids. Trimming stripped 2 bases from V and 10 bases from J, with 12 bases between. Unique molecular identifiers featured in each of the TCR beta cDNA libraries. T cells numbering roughly 1 to 10 million yielded roughly 500,000 cDNA molecules. A single record per CDR3 protein comes from TCRdb applying MiXCR to the PCR reads. The sample lists 350,000 to 500,000 distinct CDR3 sequences; over 30% were seen once. The rearrangement uses TRBV12-3 or TRBV12-4 and TRBJ1-6; no definite D call. The sequencing sample was made of blood. The TCR comes from a girl between 2 and 10 years old with multiple sclerosis. The CDR3 sequence: CASSLMDFNSPLHF. The CDR3 nucleotides read TGTGCCAGCAGTTTAATGGATTTCAACTCACCCCTCCACTTT.